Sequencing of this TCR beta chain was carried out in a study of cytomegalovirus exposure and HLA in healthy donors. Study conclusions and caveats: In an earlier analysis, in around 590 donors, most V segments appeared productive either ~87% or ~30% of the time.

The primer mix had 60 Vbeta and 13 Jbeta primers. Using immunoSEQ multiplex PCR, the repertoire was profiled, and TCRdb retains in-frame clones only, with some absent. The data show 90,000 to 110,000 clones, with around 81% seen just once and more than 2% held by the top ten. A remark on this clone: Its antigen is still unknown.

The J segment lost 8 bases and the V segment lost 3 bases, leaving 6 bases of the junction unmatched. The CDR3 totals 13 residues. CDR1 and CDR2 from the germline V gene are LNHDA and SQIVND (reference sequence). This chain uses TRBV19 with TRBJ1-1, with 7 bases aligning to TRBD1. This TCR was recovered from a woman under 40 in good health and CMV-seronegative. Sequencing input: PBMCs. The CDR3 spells CASSIRSGQEAFF. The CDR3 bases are TGTGCCAGTAGTATTAGATCGGGACAGGAAGCTTTCTTT.